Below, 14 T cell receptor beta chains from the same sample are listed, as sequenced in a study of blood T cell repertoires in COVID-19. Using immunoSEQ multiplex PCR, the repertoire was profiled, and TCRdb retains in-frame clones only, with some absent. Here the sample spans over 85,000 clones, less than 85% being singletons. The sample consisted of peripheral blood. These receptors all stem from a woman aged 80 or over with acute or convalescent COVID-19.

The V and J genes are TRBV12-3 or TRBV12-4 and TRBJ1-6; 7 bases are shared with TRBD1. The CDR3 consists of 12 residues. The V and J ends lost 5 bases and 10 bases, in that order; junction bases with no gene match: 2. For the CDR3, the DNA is TGTGCCAGCAGTCAGACAGGGTCACCCCTCCACTTT. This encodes CASSQTGSPLHF.

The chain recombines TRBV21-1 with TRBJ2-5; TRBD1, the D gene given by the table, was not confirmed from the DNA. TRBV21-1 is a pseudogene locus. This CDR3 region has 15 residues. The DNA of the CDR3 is TGTGCCAGCAGCAAAGCGTGGGACAGCCAAGAGACCCAGTACTTC. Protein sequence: CASSKAWDSQETQYF.

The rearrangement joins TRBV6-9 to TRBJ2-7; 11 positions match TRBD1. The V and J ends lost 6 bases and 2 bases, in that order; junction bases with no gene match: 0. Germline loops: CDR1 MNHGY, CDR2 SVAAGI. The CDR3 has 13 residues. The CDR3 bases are TGTGCCAGCAGGGACAGGGGGCCCTACGAGCAGTACTTC. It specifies CASRDRGPYEQYF.

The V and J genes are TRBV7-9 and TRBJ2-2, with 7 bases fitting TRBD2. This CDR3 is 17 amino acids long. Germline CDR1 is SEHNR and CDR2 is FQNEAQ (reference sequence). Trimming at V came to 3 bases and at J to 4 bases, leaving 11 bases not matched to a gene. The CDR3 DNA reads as TGTGCCAGCAGCTTCCCTTCCGGCGGGAGAAGCACCGGGGAGCTGTTTTTT. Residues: CASSFPSGGRSTGELFF.

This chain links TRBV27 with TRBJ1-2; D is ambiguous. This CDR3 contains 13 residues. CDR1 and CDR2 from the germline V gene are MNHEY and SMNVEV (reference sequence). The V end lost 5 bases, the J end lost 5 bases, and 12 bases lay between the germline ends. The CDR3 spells CASSERRSYGYTF. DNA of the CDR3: TGTGCCAGCAGTGAACGGAGGAGTTATGGCTACACCTTC.

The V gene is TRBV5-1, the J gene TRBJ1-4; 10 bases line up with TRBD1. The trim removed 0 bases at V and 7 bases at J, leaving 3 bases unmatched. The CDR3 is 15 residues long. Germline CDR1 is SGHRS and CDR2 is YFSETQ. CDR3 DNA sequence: TGCGCCAGCAGCTTGGGAGGGACAGGGGCTGAAAAACTGTTTTTT. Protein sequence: CASSLGGTGAEKLFF. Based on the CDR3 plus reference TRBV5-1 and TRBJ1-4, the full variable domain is KAGVTQTPRYLIKTRGQQVTLSCSPISGHRSVSWYQQTPGQGLQFLFEYFSETQRNKGNFPGRFSGRQFSNSRSEMNVSTLELGDSALYLCASSLGGTGAEKLFFGSGTQLSVL.

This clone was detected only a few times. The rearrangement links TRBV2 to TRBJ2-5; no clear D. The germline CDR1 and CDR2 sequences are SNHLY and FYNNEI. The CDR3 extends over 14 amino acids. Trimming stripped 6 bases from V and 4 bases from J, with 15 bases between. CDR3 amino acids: CASRIYGARETQYF. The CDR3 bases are TGTGCCAGCAGAATTTATGGAGCGCGAGAGACCCAGTACTTC.

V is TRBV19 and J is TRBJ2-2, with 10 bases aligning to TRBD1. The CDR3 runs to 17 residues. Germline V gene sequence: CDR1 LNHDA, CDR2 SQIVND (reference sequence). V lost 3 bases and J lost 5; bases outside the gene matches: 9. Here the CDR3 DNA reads TGTGCCAGTAGTATCTTCCCTAGGGACAGGGGTACCGGGGAGCTGTTTTTT. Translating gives CASSIFPRDRGTGELFF.

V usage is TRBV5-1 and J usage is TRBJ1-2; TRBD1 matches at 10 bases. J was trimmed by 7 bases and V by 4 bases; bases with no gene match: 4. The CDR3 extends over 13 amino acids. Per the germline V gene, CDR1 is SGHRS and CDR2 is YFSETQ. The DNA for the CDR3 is TGCGCCAGCAGCCTGGGGACAGGGGCTGGCTACACCTTC. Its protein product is CASSLGTGAGYTF.

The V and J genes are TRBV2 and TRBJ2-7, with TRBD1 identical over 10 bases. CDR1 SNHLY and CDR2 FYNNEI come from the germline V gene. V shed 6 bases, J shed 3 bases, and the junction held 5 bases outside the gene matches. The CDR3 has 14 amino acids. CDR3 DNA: TGTGCCAGCAGGACCGGGACAGGGGACTACGAGCAGTACTTC. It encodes CASRTGTGDYEQYF. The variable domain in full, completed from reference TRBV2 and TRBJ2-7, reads EPEVTQTPSHQVTQMGQEVILRCVPISNHLYFYWYRQILGQKVEFLVSFYNNEISEKSEIFDDQFSVERPDGSNFTLKIRSTKLEDSAMYFCASRTGTGDYEQYFGPGTRLTVT.

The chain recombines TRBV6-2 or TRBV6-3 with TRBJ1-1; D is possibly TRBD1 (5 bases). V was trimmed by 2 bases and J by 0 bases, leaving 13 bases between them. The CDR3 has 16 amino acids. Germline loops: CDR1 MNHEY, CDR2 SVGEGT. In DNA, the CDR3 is TGTGCCAGCAGTTACCCCGGTGGAGGGGTGAACACTGAAGCTTTCTTT. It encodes CASSYPGGGVNTEAFF.

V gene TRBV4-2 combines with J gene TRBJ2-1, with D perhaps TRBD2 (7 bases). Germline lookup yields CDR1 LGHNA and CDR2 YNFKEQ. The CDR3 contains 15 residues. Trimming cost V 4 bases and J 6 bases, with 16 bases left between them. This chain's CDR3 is CASSLGLADSNEQFF. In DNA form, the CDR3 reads TGTGCCAGCAGCCTTGGGCTAGCGGACAGCAATGAGCAGTTCTTC.

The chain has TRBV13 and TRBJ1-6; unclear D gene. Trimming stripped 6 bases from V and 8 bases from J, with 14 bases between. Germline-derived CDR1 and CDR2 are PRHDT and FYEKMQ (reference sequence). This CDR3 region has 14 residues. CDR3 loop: CASSYYKRDSPLHF. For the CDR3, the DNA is TGTGCCAGCAGTTATTATAAGAGGGATTCACCCCTCCACTTT.

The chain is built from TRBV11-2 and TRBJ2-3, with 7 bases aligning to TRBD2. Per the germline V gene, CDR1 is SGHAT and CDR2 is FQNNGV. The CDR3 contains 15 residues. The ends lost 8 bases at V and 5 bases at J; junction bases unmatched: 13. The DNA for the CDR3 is TGTGCCAGCTCAGGACTAGGTCGAGGGCTAGATACGCAGTATTTT. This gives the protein CASSGLGRGLDTQYF.